This T cell receptor (beta chain) was captured by sequencing in a study of T cell responses to AZD1222 COVID-19 vaccine. Findings and limits, study-wide: The number of AZD1222 recipients seropositive at baseline was only five or six. Clonal diversity was possibly underestimated, and white British individuals and females predominated among donors.

With 7 bases clipped from V and 4 bases from J, the junction kept 6 bases outside the gene matches. This CDR3 is built from 12 residues. Germline V gene data show CDR1 as SQVTM and CDR2 as ANQGSEA. Profiling relied on immunoSEQ multiplex PCR, and the TCRdb table lists in-frame clones only, not all of them. Of approximately 150,000 clones detected, roughly 90% appear once; the ten largest clones hold around 1.2%. This clone occurred once. Antigen: not known. The TCR was taken from an adult who received the AZD1222 COVID-19 vaccine. The V gene is TRBV29-1, the J gene TRBJ1-2, with 7 positions matching TRBD1. Here the sequenced sample was peripheral blood, taken 28 days after the second AZD1222 dose. The CDR3 DNA is TGCAGCGCCCGGACAGGATCCTATGGCTACACCTTC. This translates into CSARTGSYGYTF.